Below are 31 T cell receptor beta chains sequenced from a single sample in a study of PD-1 blockade in classical Hodgkin lymphoma. All patients experienced relapse after autologous stem cell transplantation, and brentuximab vedotin exposure was variable. Assay: immunoSEQ multiplex PCR; the TCRdb copy retains only in-frame clones and omits some. Found here are over 20,000 clones, around 80% of them singletons; the top ten hold approximately 18%. The sequenced sample was peripheral blood mononuclear cells (PBMCs), obtained before the second cycle of nivolumab. The receptors stem from a human donor with classical Hodgkin lymphoma.

The chain joins TRBV18 to TRBJ1-2; TRBD1 aligns across 8 bases. V trimming: 1 base; J trimming: 8 bases; junction bases outside the gene matches: 9. This CDR3 has 15 residues. Germline CDR1 KGHSH, CDR2 LQKENI. CDR3 bases: TGTGCCAGCTCACCACAAGACAGGGGCCCCGGCGGCTACACCTTC. It codes for CASSPQDRGPGGYTF.

The sample holds a few counts of this clone. This chain uses TRBV6-1 with TRBJ1-3; weak D call: TRBD1 (5 bases). The length of the CDR3 is 15 residues. Germline V lookup: CDR1 MNHNS, CDR2 SASEGT. The germline V and J ends were trimmed by 1 base and 3 bases, with 10 bases remaining between them. CDR3 region: CASSEGGTGGNTIYF. As DNA, the CDR3 is TGTGCCAGCAGTGAAGGCGGAACAGGTGGAAACACCATATATTTT.

The chain links TRBV6-1 to TRBJ1-5; no definite D call. The V and J ends lost 4 bases and 3 bases respectively, with 10 bases between them. Germline loops: CDR1 MNHNS, CDR2 SASEGT. The CDR3 has 14 residues. The CDR3 loop reads CASSVTGNNQPQHF. In DNA form, the CDR3 reads TGTGCCAGCAGTGTCACCGGGAACAATCAGCCCCAGCATTTT.

The chain links TRBV10-3 to TRBJ2-7; perhaps TRBD2 as D (6 bases). Trimming shortened V by 3 bases and J by 6 bases, and 15 bases separated the two germline ends. The CDR3 has 14 residues. In germline, CDR1 is ENHRY, CDR2 SYGVKD. The CDR3 nucleotides are TGTGCCATCAGTGAACCCCGGGAGAGGAGCGAGCAGTACTTC. Its translation is CAISEPRERSEQYF.

The chain has TRBV6-5 and TRBJ1-3; TRBD1 is a possible D gene (6 bases). Trimming left V 6 bases short and J 1 base short, with 13 bases between. This CDR3 is built from 15 residues. From germline, CDR1 is MNHEY and CDR2 SVGAGI. CDR3 DNA sequence: TGTGCCAGCAGACCGACAGGCGCATCTGGAAACACCATATATTTT. Translated: CASRPTGASGNTIYF.

This clone is medium-sized within its sample. V and J are TRBV6-4 and TRBJ1-5, with D perhaps matching TRBD1 (5 bases). CDR1 and CDR2 (germline): MRHNA, SNTAGT. This CDR3 spans 14 amino acids. V lost 3 bases and J lost 2, with 8 bases in between. CDR3 nucleotide sequence: TGTGCCAGCAGTGAGGGGGTCGGCAATCAGCCCCAGCATTTT. Amino acids: CASSEGVGNQPQHF.

V is TRBV29-1 and J is TRBJ2-7; 12 nucleotides line up with TRBD2. Germline trimming cut 6 bases from V and 7 bases from J; bases unmatched to any gene: 7. The CDR3 contains 13 residues. CDR1 is SQVTM, CDR2 ANQGSEA, per germline. The CDR3 DNA follows: TGCAGCGTACCCCTAGCGGGAGGGGTTGAGCAGTACTTC. As protein: CSVPLAGGVEQYF.

The CDR3 reads CASSRDIGNTIYF. CDR3 nucleotides: TGTGCCAGCAGCAGGGACATTGGAAACACCATATATTTT. The chain recombines TRBV11-3 with TRBJ1-3, with D perhaps matching TRBD1 (6 bases). The CDR3 consists of 13 residues. V was clipped by 5 bases and J by 3 bases, with 8 bases between them. Germline V gives CDR1 SGHNT, CDR2 YENEEA.

This clone showed up just once. This rearrangement joins TRBV25-1 to TRBJ1-3; D may be TRBD1 (5 bases). Germline V gives CDR1 MGHDK, CDR2 SYGVNS. V was pared by 6 bases and J by 9 bases, with 6 bases between. The CDR3 is 10 amino acids. The CDR3: CASRDTTIYF. The CDR3 coding sequence is TGTGCCAGCAGGGACACCACCATATATTTT.

This clone has only a few counts. The chain employs TRBV7-9 and TRBJ1-1, with D maybe TRBD1 (5 bases). The germline V gene encodes CDR1 SEHNR and CDR2 FQNEAQ (reference sequence). The CDR3 is 15 residues long. V lost 5 bases to trimming and J lost 5 bases, with 18 bases between them. For the CDR3, the DNA is TGTGCCAGCAGCGCCTCTCAGGGTCTGGGGACTGAAGCTTTCTTT. Residues: CASSASQGLGTEAFF.

The chain joins TRBV6-1 to TRBJ2-2; possibly TRBD1 for D (5 bases). The CDR3 length is 14 residues. Germline lookup yields CDR1 MNHNS and CDR2 SASEGT. Trimming left V 4 bases short and J 5 bases short, with 11 bases between. CDR3 coding DNA: TGTGCCAGCAGTGTACTTCAGGGTACCGGGGAGCTGTTTTTT. Residues: CASSVLQGTGELFF.

The V call is TRBV6-1, the J call TRBJ1-2; D gene unclear. This CDR3 is built from 14 residues. CDR1 MNHNS and CDR2 SASEGT come from the germline V gene. Deletions cut 6 bases from V and 0 bases from J, with 11 bases between. Here the CDR3 reads CASRMGASNYGYTF. The CDR3 DNA is TGTGCCAGCAGGATGGGTGCATCTAACTATGGCTACACCTTC.

This clone ranks as medium-sized (0.01 to 0.1%). CDR3 sequence (DNA): TGTGCCAGCAGTTTGCTGGGACAGGGGGCCTACGAGCAGTACTTC. It is translated as CASSLLGQGAYEQYF. The rearrangement joins TRBV28 to TRBJ2-7, with TRBD1 identical over 11 bases. CDR3 length equals 15 residues. V dropped 3 bases and J dropped 2; count of bases not matched to a gene: 3. CDR1 MDHEN and CDR2 SYDVKM come from the germline V gene.

V usage is TRBV5-1 and J usage is TRBJ1-1; TRBD1 aligns across 7 bases. CDR3 length equals 16 residues. Looked up from germline, CDR1 is SGHRS and CDR2 is YFSETQ. The ends lost 0 bases at V and 3 bases at J; junction bases unmatched: 8. CDR3: CASSLGTGVGDTEAFF. The CDR3 region has the DNA TGCGCCAGCAGCTTGGGCACAGGGGTGGGGGACACTGAAGCTTTCTTT.

The chain carries TRBV5-1 and TRBJ1-1; tentatively, D is TRBD1 (5 bases). The CDR3 is 14 residues long. With 2 bases removed from V and 1 base from J, the gap between germline ends came to 9 bases. Germline V gene lookup returns CDR1 SGHRS and CDR2 YFSETQ. CDR3 loop: CASSFNGGNTEAFF. The CDR3 DNA follows: TGCGCCAGCAGCTTTAACGGGGGGAACACTGAAGCTTTCTTT.

This clone is a singleton in its sample. Here the CDR3 reads CASSLVGDEKLFF. CDR3 DNA: TGTGCCAGCAGCTTGGTAGGAGATGAAAAACTGTTTTTT. The chain has TRBV5-5 and TRBJ1-4; D is ambiguous. The CDR3 extends over 13 amino acids. Germline values: CDR1 SGHKS, CDR2 YYEKEE (reference sequence). Trimming removed 0 bases at V and 6 bases at J, with 6 bases between.

V is TRBV7-8 and J is TRBJ1-5; unclear D gene. Germline values: CDR1 SGHVS, CDR2 FQNEAQ. There are 16 residues in the CDR3. Between the trimmed V and J ends, which lost 2 bases and 0 bases, there was a span of 11 bases. The DNA of the CDR3 is TGTGCCAGCAGCTTAATGTCTGGGATTAGCAATCAGCCCCAGCATTTT. This encodes CASSLMSGISNQPQHF.

The V call is TRBV6-6, the J call TRBJ2-1; 11 bases are shared with TRBD2. Germline V CDR1 and CDR2: MNHNY, SVGAGI (reference sequence). Trimming at V came to 3 bases and at J to 0 bases, leaving 1 base not matched to a gene. This CDR3 contains 16 residues. CDR3 in amino acids: CASSYTSGSSYNEQFF. In DNA, the CDR3 is TGTGCCAGCAGTTATACTAGCGGGAGCTCCTACAATGAGCAGTTCTTC.

The gene calls are TRBV5-1 and TRBJ2-1; 9 bases map to TRBD2. After removal of 0 bases from V and 4 bases from J, the junction contained 8 bases not matched to a gene. The CDR3 is 17 amino acids. Germline V gene data show CDR1 as SGHRS and CDR2 as YFSETQ. CDR3 sequence reads: CASSLGVSGSWYNEQFF. CDR3 DNA: TGCGCCAGCAGCTTGGGGGTTAGCGGGAGTTGGTACAATGAGCAGTTCTTC.

This chain links TRBV5-1 with TRBJ2-3; 12 bases fit TRBD2. Germline CDR1 and CDR2: SGHRS and YFSETQ. J gave up 4 bases and V 5 bases, and 11 bases lay outside the gene matches. The CDR3 runs 17 residues. This CDR3 is CASSMGGLAGYADTQYF. As DNA, the CDR3 is TGCGCCAGCAGTATGGGGGGACTAGCGGGTTACGCAGATACGCAGTATTTT.

This clone was found a few times. CDR3 DNA sequence: TGTGCCAGCAGTTACCTAGCGGGAGCCCGGCAGTTCTTC. Translating gives CASSYLAGARQFF. The V gene is TRBV6-6, the J gene TRBJ2-1; 10 bases map to TRBD2. Germline CDR1 is MNHNY and CDR2 is SVGAGI (reference sequence). The CDR3 has 13 amino acids. The V segment lost 2 bases and the J segment 12 bases; nucleotides outside the gene matches: 4.

By its share, this clone is medium-sized (0.01 to 0.1%). This chain connects TRBV7-6 to TRBJ2-7; 13 nucleotides match TRBD2. The germline gives CDR1 SGHVS, CDR2 FNYEAQ. After removal of 5 bases from V and 4 bases from J, the junction contained 5 bases not matched to a gene. CDR3 size: 15 residues. CDR3 protein: CASSAGTSGTYEQYF. In nucleotides, the CDR3 is TGTGCCAGCAGCGCAGGGACTAGCGGGACGTACGAGCAGTACTTC. The full variable domain, completed using reference TRBV7-6 and TRBJ2-7, is GAGVSQSPRYKVTKRGQDVALRCDPISGHVSLYWYRQALGQGPEFLTYFNYEAQQDKSGLPNDRFSAERPEGSISTLTIQRTEQRDSAMYRCASSAGTSGTYEQYFGPGTRLTVT.

This chain links TRBV5-1 with TRBJ1-1; D not resolved. V dropped 3 bases and J dropped 5 bases, with 17 bases sitting between them. The CDR3 covers 15 residues. Germline CDR1 is SGHRS and CDR2 is YFSETQ. The CDR3 DNA follows: TGCGCCAGCAGCTCCGTCTCCGGCGGTGGGACTGAAGCTTTCTTT. Amino acids: CASSSVSGGGTEAFF. Together with reference TRBV5-1 and TRBJ1-1, the CDR3 gives the full variable domain: KAGVTQTPRYLIKTRGQQVTLSCSPISGHRSVSWYQQTPGQGLQFLFEYFSETQRNKGNFPGRFSGRQFSNSRSEMNVSTLELGDSALYLCASSSVSGGGTEAFFGQGTRLTVV.

This rearrangement joins TRBV18 to TRBJ1-5; TRBD1 is a possible D gene (5 bases). The CDR3 sequence is 14 residues long. V was trimmed by 1 base and J by 5 bases, leaving 9 bases between them. The germline CDR1 and CDR2 sequences are KGHSH and LQKENI. The CDR3 nucleotides are TGTGCCAGCTCACCACTGGGGGGGGATCAGCCCCAGCATTTT. Its protein is CASSPLGGDQPQHF.

The V gene is TRBV11-2, the J gene TRBJ1-2; no definite D call. From germline, CDR1 is SGHAT and CDR2 FQNNGV. Trimming left V 5 bases short and J 8 bases short, with 15 bases between. The CDR3 runs 13 residues. The CDR3 nucleotides read TGTGCCAGCAGCCCAGCCGGGGTTCGCGGCTACACCTTC. Its protein product is CASSPAGVRGYTF.

This chain joins TRBV5-1 and TRBJ1-3; D may be TRBD1 (5 bases). Between the trimmed V and J ends, which lost 4 bases and 0 bases, there was a span of 11 bases. The CDR3 has 15 residues. CDR1 is SGHRS, CDR2 YFSETQ, per germline. The CDR3 region is CASSRDGGSGNTIYF. The DNA of the CDR3 is TGCGCCAGCAGCCGGGATGGGGGCTCTGGAAACACCATATATTTT.

This clone has just one count. V and J are TRBV2 and TRBJ2-1, with D hard to call. V gave up 8 bases and J gave up 8 bases, with 10 bases separating them. Germline loops: CDR1 SNHLY, CDR2 FYNNEI. The CDR3 has 11 residues. The CDR3 nucleotides are TGTGCCAGCCTGATTTCGGATGAGCAGTTCTTC. Its protein product is CASLISDEQFF. The entire variable domain, with the rest obtained from reference TRBV2 and TRBJ2-1, is as follows: EPEVTQTPSHQVTQMGQEVILRCVPISNHLYFYWYRQILGQKVEFLVSFYNNEISEKSEIFDDQFSVERPDGSNFTLKIRSTKLEDSAMYFCASLISDEQFFGPGTRLTVL.

The J gene is TRBJ2-5, the V gene TRBV7-6; 10 nucleotides align to TRBD2. V trimming: 2 bases; J trimming: 2 bases; junction bases outside the gene matches: 8. CDR3 size: 17 residues. Germline CDR1 reads SGHVS; CDR2 reads FNYEAQ. The CDR3 is CASSLTPGLATQETQYF. CDR3 nucleotide sequence: TGTGCCAGCAGCTTAACACCGGGACTAGCGACACAAGAGACCCAGTACTTC.

The CDR3 DNA reads TGTGCCAGCAGTTCCTCAGCGGGAGGGCCGGTTACGCAGTATTTT. Amino acids: CASSSSAGGPVTQYF. The V gene is TRBV27, the J gene TRBJ2-3; TRBD2 agrees at 10 bases. This CDR3 has 15 amino acids. Germline V lookup: CDR1 MNHEY, CDR2 SMNVEV (reference sequence). V lost 4 bases and J lost 8; bases outside the gene matches: 9.

The genes are TRBV20-1 and TRBJ2-7; possible D gene TRBD2, 5 bases. Trimming removed 6 bases at V and 4 bases at J, with 10 bases between. The CDR3 loop spans 11 amino acids. The V gene's germline CDR1 is DFQATT and CDR2 SNEGSKA (reference sequence). In nucleotides, the CDR3 is TGCAGTGCAACACCGGGGTACGAGCAGTACTTC. Protein product: CSATPGYEQYF.

This rearrangement joins TRBV19 to TRBJ1-6; D is undetermined. The CDR3 extends over 15 amino acids. Germline V gene sequence: CDR1 LNHDA, CDR2 SQIVND (reference sequence). Trimming shortened V by 5 bases and J by 6 bases, and 14 bases separated the two germline ends. CDR3 residues: CASSSHSSGNSPLHF. The CDR3 DNA follows: TGTGCCAGTAGTTCCCATTCGTCTGGTAATTCACCCCTCCACTTT.